The next 14 T cell receptor beta chains were all read from a single sample in a study of blood T cell repertoires in COVID-19. Data came from immunoSEQ multiplex PCR; TCRdb stores just in-frame clones and leaves some out. This table has about 97,000 clones, around 87% appearing once. Source material: peripheral blood. These receptors came from a woman in her forties or fifties with COVID-19, enrolled during active disease.

This chain joins TRBV11-3 and TRBJ1-1; no firm D call. V was shortened by 5 bases and J by 6 bases, with 13 bases between the two germline ends. This CDR3 region has 13 residues. CDR1 and CDR2 (germline): SGHNT, YENEEA. CDR3 in amino acids: CASSAQDGAEAFF. The CDR3, as DNA: TGTGCCAGCAGCGCCCAGGATGGCGCTGAAGCTTTCTTT.

J is TRBJ2-2 and V is TRBV4-3; tentative D call: TRBD1 (6 bases). V gave up 3 bases and J gave up 2 bases, with 16 bases separating them. The length of the CDR3 is 17 residues. Germline V gene lookup returns CDR1 LGHNA and CDR2 YSLEER. In DNA form, the CDR3 reads TGCGCCAGCAGCCAGGAAAACAGGGCTAGTAACACCGGGGAGCTGTTTTTT. Amino acids: CASSQENRASNTGELFF.

The V gene is TRBV7-3, the J gene TRBJ1-1; D is ambiguous. The V end was cut by 5 bases, the J end by 6 bases, with 13 bases between. Germline CDR1 and CDR2: SGHTA and FQGTGA. This CDR3 has 13 amino acids. CDR3 protein: CASSPPGSAEAFF. As DNA, the CDR3 is TGTGCCAGCAGCCCCCCGGGGTCCGCTGAAGCTTTCTTT.

V gene TRBV7-8 combines with J gene TRBJ1-1, with TRBD1 matching 8 bases. Germline V CDR1 and CDR2: SGHVS, FQNEAQ. V lost 5 bases, J lost 3 bases, and 5 bases stayed unmatched. The CDR3 is made up of 14 amino acids. The CDR3 region has the DNA TGTGCCAGCAGCGCCGGACAGGGAGACACTGAAGCTTTCTTT. Amino acid sequence: CASSAGQGDTEAFF.

V and J are TRBV5-4 and TRBJ2-1; 9 bases are a match to TRBD2. This CDR3 is 16 amino acids long. Trimming took 4 bases from V and 7 from J; bases not matched to a gene: 12. The germline V gene encodes CDR1 SGHNT and CDR2 YYREEE (reference sequence). The CDR3 is CASSRLGGGALNEQFF. The CDR3 DNA follows: TGTGCCAGCAGCCGACTTGGCGGGGGGGCATTGAATGAGCAGTTCTTC.

The gene calls are TRBV6-5 and TRBJ1-1; D unclear. Germline-derived CDR1 and CDR2 are MNHEY and SVGAGI. The CDR3 runs to 13 residues. V lost 7 bases, J lost 0 bases, and 9 bases lay in between. The CDR3 protein is CASNSPLNTEAFF. CDR3 bases: TGTGCCAGCAACTCTCCACTGAACACTGAAGCTTTCTTT.

This clone was counted only a few times. The chain employs TRBV2 and TRBJ1-5; TRBD1 agrees at 7 bases. V dropped 6 bases and J dropped 3; count of bases not matched to a gene: 2. Germline CDR1 is SNHLY and CDR2 is FYNNEI. The length of the CDR3 is 13 residues. For the CDR3, the DNA is TGTGCCAGCAGGACAGGGAACAATCAGCCCCAGCATTTT. Translating it yields CASRTGNNQPQHF.

CDR3 region: CASSLGQGGQPQHF. CDR3 DNA: TGTGCCAGCAGCTTGGGACAGGGAGGTCAGCCCCAGCATTTT. The rearrangement joins TRBV7-6 to TRBJ1-5; 9 positions agree with TRBD1. From germline, CDR1 is SGHVS and CDR2 FNYEAQ. The V and J ends lost 3 bases and 6 bases, in that order; junction bases with no gene match: 3. CDR3 length: 14 residues. Combining the CDR3 with reference TRBV7-6 and TRBJ1-5 gives the whole variable domain GAGVSQSPRYKVTKRGQDVALRCDPISGHVSLYWYRQALGQGPEFLTYFNYEAQQDKSGLPNDRFSAERPEGSISTLTIQRTEQRDSAMYRCASSLGQGGQPQHFGDGTRLSIL.

This chain links TRBV30 with TRBJ1-5; 7 positions match TRBD1. Germline assignment: CDR1 GTSNPN and CDR2 SVGIG (reference sequence). The CDR3 runs to 17 residues. J was trimmed by 4 bases and V by 3 bases; bases with no gene match: 15. CDR3 in DNA: TGTGCCTGGAGCCTCCCGCGTTCCGGGACAGATAATCAGCCCCAGCATTTT. This sequence encodes CAWSLPRSGTDNQPQHF.

This sequence joins TRBV10-2 and TRBJ2-1; 9 bases are a match to TRBD2. Germline CDR1 and CDR2: WSHSY and SAAADI. This CDR3 has 18 amino acids. Trimming removed 3 bases from V and 4 bases from J; junction bases left unmatched: 13. CDR3 nucleotide sequence: TGCGCCAGCAGTGACCCGCCCTTCCTAGCGGGGAAGTACAATGAGCAGTTCTTC. Protein product: CASSDPPFLAGKYNEQFF.

The CDR3 nucleotides read TGTGCCAGCAGTAGGACAGGGTCAACTGAAGCTTTCTTT. Its translation: CASSRTGSTEAFF. V is TRBV6-4 and J is TRBJ1-1, with 8 bases aligning to TRBD1. The V gene end was trimmed by 5 bases and the J gene end by 5 bases; junction bases not matched to a gene: 4. Germline V gene lookup returns CDR1 MRHNA and CDR2 SNTAGT. This CDR3 is 13 amino acids long.

CDR3 amino acids: CASSDPLRGGVGETQYF. The CDR3 nucleotides are TGTGCCAGCAGCGACCCCTTACGCGGGGGGGTGGGGGAGACCCAGTACTTC. The chain has TRBV5-4 and TRBJ2-5; the match to TRBD2 covers 9 bases. Germline V gene data show CDR1 as SGHNT and CDR2 as YYREEE (reference sequence). This CDR3 contains 17 residues. Trimming cost V 4 bases and J 5 bases; bases outside gene matches: 15.

The rearrangement joins TRBV28 to TRBJ2-7; 12 positions match TRBD2. V dropped 8 bases and J dropped 9; count of bases not matched to a gene: 11. Germline lookup yields CDR1 MDHEN and CDR2 SYDVKM. CDR3 length: 14 residues. This chain's CDR3 is CASLGASGGESQYF. The DNA for the CDR3 is TGTGCCAGCCTGGGGGCTAGCGGGGGGGAGTCGCAGTACTTC. The full variable domain, its missing parts supplied by reference TRBV28 and TRBJ2-7, is DVKVTQSSRYLVKRTGEKVFLECVQDMDHENMFWYRQDPGLGLRLIYFSYDVKMKEKGDIPEGYSVSREKKERFSLILESASTNQTSMYLCASLGASGGESQYFGPGTRLTVT.

Only one count was recorded for this clone. This rearrangement joins TRBV30 to TRBJ2-3; 15 bases match TRBD2. J was trimmed by 4 bases and V by 5 bases; bases with no gene match: 10. Germline values: CDR1 GTSNPN, CDR2 SVGIG (reference sequence). The CDR3 runs to 17 residues. The CDR3 protein is CAWARTSGGASPDTQYF. The CDR3, as DNA: TGTGCCTGGGCTCGGACTAGCGGGGGGGCCTCCCCAGATACGCAGTATTTT.